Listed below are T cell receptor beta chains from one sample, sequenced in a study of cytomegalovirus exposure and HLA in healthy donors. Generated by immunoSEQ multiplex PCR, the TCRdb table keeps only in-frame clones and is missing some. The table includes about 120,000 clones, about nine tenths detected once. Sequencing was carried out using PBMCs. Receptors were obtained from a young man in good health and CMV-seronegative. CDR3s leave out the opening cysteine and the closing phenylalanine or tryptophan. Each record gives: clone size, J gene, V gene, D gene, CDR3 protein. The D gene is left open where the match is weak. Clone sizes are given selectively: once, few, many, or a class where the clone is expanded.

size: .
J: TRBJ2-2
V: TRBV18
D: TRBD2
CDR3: ASSGSGIAGELF

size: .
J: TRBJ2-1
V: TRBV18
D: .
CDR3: ASSPTEQAYNEQF

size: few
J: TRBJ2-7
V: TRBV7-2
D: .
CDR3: ASSYGSYEQY

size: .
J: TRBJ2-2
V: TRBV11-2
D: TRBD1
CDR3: ASSFTGGYTGELF

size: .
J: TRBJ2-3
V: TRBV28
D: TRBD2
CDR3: ASSSYSGTNTDTQY

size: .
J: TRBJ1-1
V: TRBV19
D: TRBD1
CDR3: ASSMNRGGTEAF

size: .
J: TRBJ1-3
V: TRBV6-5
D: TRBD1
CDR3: ASRRTGSSGNTIY

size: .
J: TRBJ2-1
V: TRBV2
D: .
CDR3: ASIRRQGGTDEQF

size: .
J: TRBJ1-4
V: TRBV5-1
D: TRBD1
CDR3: ASRIGTGGEKLF

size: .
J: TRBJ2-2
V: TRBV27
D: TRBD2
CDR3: ASSLRPWRGSDTGELF

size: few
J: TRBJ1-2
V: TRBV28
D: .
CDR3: ASRETGNYGYT

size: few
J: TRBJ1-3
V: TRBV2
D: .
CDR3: ASSEARQPSGNTIY

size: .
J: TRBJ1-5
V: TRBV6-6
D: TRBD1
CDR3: ASSYRDRDQPQH

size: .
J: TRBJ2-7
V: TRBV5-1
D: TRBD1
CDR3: ASSRYPGTGNTYEQY

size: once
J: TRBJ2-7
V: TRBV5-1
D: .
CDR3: ASSIQTGRHSYEQY

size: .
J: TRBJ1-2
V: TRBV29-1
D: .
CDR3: SVGTSGYT

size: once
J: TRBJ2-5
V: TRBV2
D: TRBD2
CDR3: ASRPRGGRGSKETQY

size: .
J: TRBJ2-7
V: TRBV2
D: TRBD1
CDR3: ASSDWQGALGEQY

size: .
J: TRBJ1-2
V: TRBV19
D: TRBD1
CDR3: ASSLREGTGDYT

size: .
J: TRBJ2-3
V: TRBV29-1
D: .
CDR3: SVATGLGTDTQY

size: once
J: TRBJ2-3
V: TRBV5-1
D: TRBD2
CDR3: ASSLALSGGAGDTQY

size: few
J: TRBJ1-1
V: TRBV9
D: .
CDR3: ASSVVSENTEAF

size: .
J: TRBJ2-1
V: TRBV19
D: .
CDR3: ASRPDVQVLYNEQF

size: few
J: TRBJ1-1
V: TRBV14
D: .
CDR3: ASSQDTGSGDTEAF

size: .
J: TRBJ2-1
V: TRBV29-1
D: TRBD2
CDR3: SVRREGSYNEQF

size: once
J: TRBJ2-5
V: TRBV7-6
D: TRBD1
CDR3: ASSLGTGDRETQY

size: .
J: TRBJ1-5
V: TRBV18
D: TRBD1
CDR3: ASSLGQGQPQH

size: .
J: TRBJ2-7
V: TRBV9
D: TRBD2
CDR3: ASSVGTSGSYEQY

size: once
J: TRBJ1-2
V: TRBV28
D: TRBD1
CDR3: ASSLWAGGNYGYT

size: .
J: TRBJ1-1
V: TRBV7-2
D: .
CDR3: ASQNNREPNTEAF

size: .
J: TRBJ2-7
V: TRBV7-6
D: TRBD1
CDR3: ASSWDSSYEQY

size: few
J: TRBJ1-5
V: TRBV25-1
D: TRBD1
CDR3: ASSGTGVQPQH

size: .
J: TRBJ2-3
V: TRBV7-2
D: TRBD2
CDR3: ASSSRAGITDTQY

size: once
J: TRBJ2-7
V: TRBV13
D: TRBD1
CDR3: ASSSTGGSYEQY

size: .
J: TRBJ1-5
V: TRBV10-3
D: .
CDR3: AISGVAGASFLAQH

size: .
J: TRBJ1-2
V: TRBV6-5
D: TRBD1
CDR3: ASSYHRDRGGYGYT

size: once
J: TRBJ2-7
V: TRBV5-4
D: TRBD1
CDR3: ASSFDRGLREQY

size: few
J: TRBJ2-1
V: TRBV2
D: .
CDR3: ASSAVHEQF

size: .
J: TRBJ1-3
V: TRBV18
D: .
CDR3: ASSVRVTGNTIY

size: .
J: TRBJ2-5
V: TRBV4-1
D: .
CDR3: ASSRVGTVQETQY

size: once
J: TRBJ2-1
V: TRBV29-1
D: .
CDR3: SVEDQGGSYNEQF

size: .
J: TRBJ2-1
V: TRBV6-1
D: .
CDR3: ASSEDFGTYNEQF

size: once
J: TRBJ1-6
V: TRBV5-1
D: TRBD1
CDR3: ASSWDRGSSYNSPLH

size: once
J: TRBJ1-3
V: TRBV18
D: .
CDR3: ASSPRVGNSGNTIY

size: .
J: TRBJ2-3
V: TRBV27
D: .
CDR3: ASSFPNTDTQY

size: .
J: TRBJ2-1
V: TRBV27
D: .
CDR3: ASSLADSSYNEQF

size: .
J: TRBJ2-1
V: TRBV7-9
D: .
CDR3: ASSLASRSGGLNEQF

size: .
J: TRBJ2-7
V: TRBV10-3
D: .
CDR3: AISGGVRDGDEQY

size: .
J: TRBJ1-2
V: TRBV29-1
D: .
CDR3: SVEDRGSPYGYT

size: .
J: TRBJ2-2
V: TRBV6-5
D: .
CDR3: ASSYWRKNTGELF

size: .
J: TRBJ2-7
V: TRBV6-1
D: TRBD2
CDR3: ASSEAGLAGHEQY

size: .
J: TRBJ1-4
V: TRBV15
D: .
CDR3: ATSREGSPNEKLF

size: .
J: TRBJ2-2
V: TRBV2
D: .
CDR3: ARGEVPNTGELF

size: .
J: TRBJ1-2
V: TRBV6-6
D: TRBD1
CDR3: ASRAGTGENYGYT